The 18 T cell receptor beta chains below come from one sample, sequenced in a study of T cells in severe cutaneous drug reactions. The donors had carbamazepine-induced Stevens-Johnson syndrome or toxic epidermal necrolysis. TCR subtype-specific primers in iRepertoire multiplex PCR prepared libraries for bulk and single-cell sequencing. TCRdb derives one entry per CDR3 protein from the multiplex PCR reads, leaving out DNA. Its table records fewer than 11,000 distinct CDR3 sequences. Material for sequencing was cells from a skin blister. These receptors came from a human donor with Stevens-Johnson syndrome, a severe cutaneous drug reaction.

V is TRBV29-1 and J is TRBJ1-1. CDR1 is SQVTM and CDR2 is ANQGSEA in the germline V gene. This CDR3 has 13 amino acids. The CDR3 sequence is CSATFEGLNEAFF.

The J gene is TRBJ1-5, the V gene TRBV29-1; the D call of TRBD1 rests on TCRdb alone, since no DNA is present to check it. The CDR3 has 13 residues. Germline V gene lookup returns CDR1 SQVTM and CDR2 ANQGSEA. This CDR3 reads CSVRDRKNQPQHF.

The J gene is TRBJ2-2, the V gene TRBV2; the TRBD2 assignment by TCRdb is unverifiable without DNA. In germline, CDR1 is SNHLY, CDR2 FYNNEI. This CDR3 region has 16 residues. This CDR3 is CASKGSGSSWTGELFF.

The rearrangement joins TRBV20-1 to TRBJ2-5; TCRdb indicates TRBD1, and absent DNA this call remains unverified. The germline V gene encodes CDR1 DFQATT and CDR2 SNEGSKA (reference sequence). This CDR3 has 13 residues. CDR3 residues: CSAESDRQETQYF.

Measured by frequency, this clonotype is medium-sized. The chain is built from TRBV28 and TRBJ1-3; without DNA, the TCRdb call of TRBD1 cannot be checked. Germline-derived CDR1 and CDR2 are MDHEN and SYDVKM. The CDR3 is 15 residues long. The CDR3 loop is CASSLSWGLGNTIYF.

The V and J genes are TRBV20-1 and TRBJ2-7; TCRdb indicates TRBD1, and absent DNA this call remains unverified. CDR1 is DFQATT, CDR2 SNEGSKA, per germline (reference sequence). The length of the CDR3 is 13 residues. CDR3 amino acids: CSAVRDRDYEQYF.

This clonotype is identified as medium-sized from frequency. The chain combines TRBV28 with TRBJ2-3; TCRdb's D call, TRBD1, is unchecked because there is no DNA. CDR1 MDHEN and CDR2 SYDVKM come from the germline V gene. The CDR3 totals 15 residues. The CDR3 region is CASSDRDPVTDTQYF.

The gene calls are TRBV29-1 and TRBJ2-1; TCRdb lists TRBD2, though no DNA is available to test this call. Germline V gene lookup returns CDR1 SQVTM and CDR2 ANQGSEA. The CDR3 covers 13 residues. CDR3 loop: CSVKRAGYNEQFF.

The chain links TRBV20-1 to TRBJ2-1; lacking DNA, the TRBD1 call made by TCRdb goes unchecked. CDR1 is DFQATT, CDR2 SNEGSKA, per germline (reference sequence). The CDR3 runs 14 residues. This CDR3 is CSARVAGTNNEQFF.

Judged by frequency, this clonotype is medium-sized. The genes are TRBV28 and TRBJ1-1; there is no DNA to check the TCRdb D call of TRBD1. In germline, CDR1 is MDHEN, CDR2 SYDVKM. This CDR3 is 14 amino acids long. The CDR3 protein is CASSLLGGATEAFF.

The chain combines TRBV29-1 with TRBJ1-5; TCRdb designates TRBD1, a call that cannot be tested without DNA. The CDR3 is 14 amino acids. CDR1 and CDR2 (germline): SQVTM, ANQGSEA. CDR3 sequence reads: CSATGTTSNQPQHF.

J is TRBJ1-1 and V is TRBV29-1; TCRdb returns TRBD1, unconfirmable since there is no DNA. Per germline, CDR1 SQVTM and CDR2 ANQGSEA. The CDR3 length is 13 residues. The CDR3 reads CSSARGVNTEAFF.

V is TRBV20-1 and J is TRBJ2-7; TCRdb returns TRBD2, unconfirmable since there is no DNA. The CDR3 consists of 15 residues. Per germline, CDR1 DFQATT and CDR2 SNEGSKA (reference sequence). CDR3 region: CSAPRLAGASYEQYF.

By frequency, this clonotype is medium-sized (0.01 to 0.1%). V gene TRBV12-3 or TRBV12-4 combines with J gene TRBJ2-5; the D call from TCRdb, TRBD1, cannot be confirmed without DNA. The CDR3 has 11 amino acids. CDR3 amino acids: CASSQSGQLYF.

This chain connects TRBV20-1 to TRBJ2-1; TCRdb returns TRBD1, unconfirmable since there is no DNA. The CDR3 extends over 15 amino acids. The germline V gene encodes CDR1 DFQATT and CDR2 SNEGSKA (reference sequence). The CDR3 sequence is CSAQPDRVTYNEQFF.

The genes are TRBV29-1 and TRBJ2-3; TCRdb designates TRBD2, a call that cannot be tested without DNA. The CDR3 spans 13 residues. Germline lookup yields CDR1 SQVTM and CDR2 ANQGSEA. CDR3 sequence: CSVEKGTSDTQYF.

This clonotype is classed as medium-sized by frequency. Here the CDR3 reads CSALGQGTEAFF. J is TRBJ1-1 and V is TRBV20-1; TCRdb's D gene call, TRBD1, goes unchecked for lack of DNA. Germline V gene lookup returns CDR1 DFQATT and CDR2 SNEGSKA (reference sequence). The CDR3 consists of 12 residues.

The rearrangement joins TRBV29-1 to TRBJ2-3; TCRdb's assignment of TRBD2 cannot be checked, as there is no DNA. Germline lookup yields CDR1 SQVTM and CDR2 ANQGSEA. There are 15 residues in the CDR3. The CDR3: CSVVWREEATDTQYF.